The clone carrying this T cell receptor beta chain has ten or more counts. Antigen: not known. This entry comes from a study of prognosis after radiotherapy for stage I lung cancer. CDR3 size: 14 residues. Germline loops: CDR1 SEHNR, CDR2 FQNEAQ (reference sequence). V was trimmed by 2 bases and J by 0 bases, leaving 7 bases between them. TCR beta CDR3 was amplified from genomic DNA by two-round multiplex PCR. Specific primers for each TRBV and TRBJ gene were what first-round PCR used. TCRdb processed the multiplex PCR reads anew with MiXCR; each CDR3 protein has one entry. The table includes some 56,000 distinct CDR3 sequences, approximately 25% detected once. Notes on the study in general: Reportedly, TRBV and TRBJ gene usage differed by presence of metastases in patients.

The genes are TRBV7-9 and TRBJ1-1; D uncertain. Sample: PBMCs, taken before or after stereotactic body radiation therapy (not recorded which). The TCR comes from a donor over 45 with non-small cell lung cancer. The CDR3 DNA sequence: TGTGCCAGCAGCTTAAAGGTTATGAACACTGAAGCTTTCTTT. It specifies CASSLKVMNTEAFF.